The next 17 T cell receptor beta chains were all read from a single sample in a study of radiotherapy plus CTLA-4 blockade in lung cancer. Here immunoSEQ multiplex PCR was the method, and the copy in TCRdb shows in-frame clones only, minus some. Counted here are 62,000 or so clones, roughly 78% occurring once; the ten biggest clones make up 10%. Sequencing was performed on peripheral blood, taken from a patient treated with radiotherapy plus ipilimumab. These receptors were collected from a human donor with non-small cell lung cancer who had a complete response to radiotherapy plus ipilimumab.

The rearrangement links TRBV6-5 to TRBJ2-5, with D uncertain. Trimming took off 5 bases at V and 7 bases at J, with 17 bases between the two ends. The CDR3 has 14 residues. Germline-derived CDR1 and CDR2 are MNHEY and SVGAGI. The CDR3 DNA reads TGTGCCAGCAGTCCCCTGGGCTCGTTTGGGACCCAGTACTTC. As protein: CASSPLGSFGTQYF.

This chain joins TRBV7-2 and TRBJ2-7; 8 bases line up with TRBD2. The CDR3 sequence is 15 residues long. CDR1 and CDR2 (germline): SGHTA, FQGNSA. CDR3 in amino acids: CASSLGTSRSYKQYV. DNA of the CDR3: TGTGCCAGCAGCTTAGGGACTAGCAGGTCCTACAAGCAGTACGTC.

The chain has TRBV19 and TRBJ2-7; TRBD1 might be the D (5 bases). This CDR3 has 11 amino acids. V was pared by 8 bases and J by 4 bases, with 9 bases between. Germline CDR1 reads LNHDA; CDR2 reads SQIVND (reference sequence). As DNA, the CDR3 is TGTGCCAGTCGTCAGGGATACGAGCAGTACTTC. It is translated as CASRQGYEQYF.

This clone was counted once. The gene calls are TRBV11-3 and TRBJ1-5; TRBD1 might be the D (5 bases). The CDR3 runs to 13 residues. The germline V and J ends were trimmed by 5 bases and 4 bases, with 9 bases remaining between them. CDR1 and CDR2 (germline): SGHNT, YENEEA. CDR3 sequence (DNA): TGTGCCAGCAGCCCAGAGGGGAATCAGCCCCAGCATTTT. Protein sequence: CASSPEGNQPQHF. Based on the CDR3 plus reference TRBV11-3 and TRBJ1-5, the full variable domain is EAGVVQSPRYKIIEKKQPVAFWCNPISGHNTLYWYLQNLGQGPELLIRYENEEAVDDSQLPKDRFSAERLKGVDSTLKIQPAELGDSAVYLCASSPEGNQPQHFGDGTRLSIL.

The chain recombines TRBV27 with TRBJ1-4; D is possibly TRBD1 (6 bases). Trimming removed 5 bases at V and 6 bases at J, with 19 bases between. CDR1 is MNHEY and CDR2 is SMNVEV in the germline V gene (reference sequence). There are 16 residues in the CDR3. The CDR3 region is CASSLPQDRDDEKLFF. In DNA form, the CDR3 reads TGTGCCAGCAGTCTACCCCAGGACAGAGACGATGAAAAACTGTTTTTT.

This sequence joins TRBV18 and TRBJ2-1; TRBD2 matches 14 bases. V lost 3 bases and J lost 7; bases outside the gene matches: 8. The length of the CDR3 is 17 residues. Looked up from germline, CDR1 is KGHSH and CDR2 is LQKENI. CDR3 DNA: TGTGCCAGCTCACCGACTAGCGGGGGGGCGGTGGTGAATGAGCAGTTCTTC. This codes for CASSPTSGGAVVNEQFF.

The V and J genes are TRBV2 and TRBJ2-2; a possible D gene is TRBD1 (6 bases). Trimming took off 7 bases at V and 3 bases at J, with 6 bases between the two ends. Germline V gene sequence: CDR1 SNHLY, CDR2 FYNNEI. The CDR3 totals 12 residues. CDR3 residues: CASNRDTGELFF. CDR3 bases: TGTGCCAGCAACAGGGACACCGGGGAGCTGTTTTTT.

The V gene is TRBV10-3, the J gene TRBJ2-3; 10 bases fit TRBD1. Trimming cost V 7 bases and J 6 bases; bases outside gene matches: 7. The CDR3 length is 14 residues. CDR1 ENHRY and CDR2 SYGVKD come from the germline V gene. The CDR3 is CAIKRQGASDTQYF. CDR3 nucleotide sequence: TGTGCCATCAAAAGACAGGGGGCGAGTGATACGCAGTATTTT.

Details on this clone: One junction end does not reproduce the germline sequence, and a read error may be involved. The chain combines TRBV7-7 with TRBJ1-5; D remains ambiguous. CDR1 is SSHAT and CDR2 is FNYEAQ in the germline V gene (reference sequence). The CDR3 is 13 amino acids. The CDR3 reads CASSRSPDQPQHF. CDR3 in DNA: TGTGCTAGCAGCCGCTCACCAGATCAGCCCCAGCATTTT.

The chain joins TRBV2 to TRBJ2-1, with D unclear. Germline V gene lookup returns CDR1 SNHLY and CDR2 FYNNEI. This CDR3 has 16 amino acids. Trimming took 6 bases from V and 0 from J, leaving 15 bases between them. CDR3 amino acids: CASRPDPRRSYNEQFF. CDR3 nucleotides: TGTGCCAGCAGACCCGACCCCCGGCGCTCCTACAATGAGCAGTTCTTC.

This chain links TRBV19 with TRBJ2-4; tentatively, D is TRBD1 (6 bases). V was clipped by 10 bases and J by 16 bases, with 26 bases between them. This CDR3 has 13 residues. Germline CDR1 LNHDA, CDR2 SQIVND (reference sequence). This CDR3 reads CATNEGAYGTTYF. The CDR3 DNA sequence: TGTGCCACCAATGAAGGCGCCTACGGGACAACCTACTTC.

The genes are TRBV6-1 and TRBJ2-1; unclear D gene. Germline V gives CDR1 MNHNS, CDR2 SASEGT. Trimming took off 6 bases at V and 5 bases at J, with 5 bases between the two ends. The length of the CDR3 is 11 residues. CDR3 bases: TGTGCCAGCAGCCCAAACAATGAGCAGTTCTTC. It encodes CASSPNNEQFF.

The V gene is TRBV19, the J gene TRBJ1-5, with unresolved D. The CDR3 sequence is 13 residues long. V shed 0 bases and J shed 11 bases, with 11 bases lying between them. The V gene's germline CDR1 is LNHDA and CDR2 SQIVND (reference sequence). CDR3 in amino acids: CASSIDKPSTQHF. CDR3 nucleotides: TGTGCCAGTAGTATAGATAAGCCTAGTACCCAGCATTTT.

This rearrangement joins TRBV29-1 to TRBJ2-3; D is perhaps TRBD1 (6 bases). Per the germline V gene, CDR1 is SQVTM and CDR2 is ANQGSEA. The CDR3 totals 14 residues. Between the trimmed V and J ends, which lost 4 bases and 0 bases, there was a span of 11 bases. CDR3 sequence: CSVGPGQSTDTQYF. The CDR3 region has the DNA TGCAGCGTTGGGCCTGGACAGAGCACAGATACGCAGTATTTT.

This clone was seen only a few times. This chain links TRBV6-5 with TRBJ2-5; a weak D match, TRBD1 (5 bases). Trimming stripped 6 bases from V and 11 bases from J, with 13 bases between. The CDR3 totals 11 residues. Germline CDR1 MNHEY, CDR2 SVGAGI. The CDR3 loop reads CASSLNRLQYF. CDR3 in DNA: TGTGCCAGCAGCTTAAACAGGCTTCAGTACTTC.

Details on this clone: Other nucleotide sequences from this sample produce the same CDR3. The gene calls are TRBV11-3 and TRBJ1-2; D remains ambiguous. The CDR3 runs to 17 residues. V was trimmed by 2 bases and J by 0 bases, leaving 16 bases between them. CDR1 is SGHNT, CDR2 YENEEA, per germline. CDR3 nucleotide sequence: TGTGCCAGCAGCTTAATCTCCTACGCGGGAGCTAACTATGGCTACACCTTC. Protein product: CASSLISYAGANYGYTF.

This clone was observed a handful of times. V usage is TRBV6-5 and J usage is TRBJ1-2; no reliable D call. Trimming shortened V by 6 bases and J by 7 bases, and 15 bases separated the two germline ends. This CDR3 has 13 amino acids. The germline CDR1 and CDR2 sequences are MNHEY and SVGAGI. The CDR3, as DNA: TGTGCCAGCAGCTACGCCTCGGAGCGTGGCTACACCTTC. Encoded protein: CASSYASERGYTF.